The sequence of this T cell receptor beta chain was determined in a study of blood T cell repertoires in COVID-19 (dated by TCRdb to 2019 to 2021). Some background on the complete study: Samples from collaborators originated in the United States, Italy and Spain and spanned both the acute and convalescent phases of COVID-19. The prospective study material was composed of cDNA or gDNA derived from T cells, B-cell-depleted T cells, or PBMCs. Subjects who had been exposed to COVID-19, were actively infected with it, or had recovered from it provided the deeply sampled blood TCRbeta repertoires that made up the dataset. The repertoires were made available in a free public database intended to serve as a resource for research on the immune response to SARS-CoV-2. The samples were drawn from two sources: the first 160 participants of the ongoing ImmuneRACE study, and over 1,000 subjects contributed by 6 global collaborators. Sample metadata almost always included a de-identified subject ID, COVID-19 status, age in years and sex. Where available, HLA class I and class II types were obtained from metadata supplied by the sample provider rather than from assay-based typing.

Participants in the prospective study were enrolled through a virtual design, were aged roughly 18 to 90 years, and lived in approximately 25 United States geographic areas. Cohort assignment in the prospective study relied on participant-reported clinical history from a screening survey and a study questionnaire. Exposed participants had been in contact, within 2 weeks of entering the study, with a person who had a PCR-confirmed or clinician-diagnosed case of COVID-19. In the prospective study, mobile phlebotomists collected whole blood, serum and a nasopharyngeal or oropharyngeal swab from each participant. Additional blood draws and questionnaires over an approximately two-month period could optionally be provided by prospective study participants. Blood samples from the prospective study were shipped frozen or at room temperature prior to DNA extraction. From the cysteine up to the phenylalanine, the CDR3 has a length of 15 residues. Only the CDR3 DNA is retained, 45 bases long and in frame from the first base. The germline V gene yields SGHTA for CDR1 and FQGNSA for CDR2. V is pruned by 1 base and J by 9 bases, leaving 8 bases of the junction without a gene match.

Beyond this particular receptor, the publication reports: Clinical and demographic metadata were provided uncurated, with the amount varying by source and participant.

TCRbeta CDR3 regions were amplified from genomic DNA using the immunoSEQ Assay, a bias-controlled multiplex PCR. Per the original workflow: The number of nucleated cells in each sample was estimated from the amplification of reference gene primers within the assay. Sequence reads were collapsed and filtered to measure the absolute abundance of every unique TCRbeta CDR3 rearrangement. For each sample, productive Simpson clonality was calculated as the square root of Simpson's diversity index over productive rearrangements. TCRdb stores this immuneACCESS table with in-frame sequences only. Part of the clones is absent; in the studies checked, under half of the shortfall reflects unresolved V genes, and no reason is known for the rest. D and trimming were read from the DNA, whereas the V and J calls and clone size are those reported in that table. The sample table records fewer than 250,000 clones; 83% of these occur just once. Together, the top ten hold 4.8% of the sample.

With respect to this clone: It lacks a known antigen. The input lacks base qualities; no much larger clone sits a single base away.

Sequenced input: PBMCs or T cells enriched from blood (not recorded which). The V and J segments used are TRBV7-2 and TRBJ2-1, and TRBD1 aligns with 8 junction nucleotides. The sequence derives from a woman in her fifties or sixties who had been exposed to COVID-19. The nucleotides read TGTGCCAGCAGCTTAGAGAGGGGCAGGGGGCCTGAGCAGTTCTTC. Its protein is CASSLERGRGPEQFF.